This T cell receptor (beta chain) is drawn from a study of T cell responses to AZD1222 COVID-19 vaccine. The study's findings and limits: Mostly white British, mostly female donors; authors suggested clonal diversity may be underestimated. Repertoire sampling was restricted to post-peak T cell response timepoints. CD4 TCRs covered the whole spike, strongest at regions 160-218 and 743-854. The study identified only five or six AZD1222 recipients as seropositive at baseline.

Profiling relied on immunoSEQ multiplex PCR, and the TCRdb table lists in-frame clones only, not all of them. The table includes some 90,000 clones, around nine tenths detected once. Concerning this clone: Its antigen is unidentified.

Germline assignment: CDR1 SQVTM and CDR2 ANQGSEA. CDR3 length: 14 residues. V lost 4 bases, J lost 1 base, and 4 bases stayed unmatched. The receptor was derived from an adult who received the AZD1222 COVID-19 vaccine. The material sequenced was peripheral blood, taken 28 days after the second AZD1222 dose. The chain is built from TRBV29-1 and TRBJ2-5; TRBD1 agrees at 9 bases. The CDR3: CSVGLTGGQETQYF. CDR3 DNA sequence: TGCAGCGTTGGCCTGACAGGGGGCCAAGAGACCCAGTACTTC. Full variable domain (remainder filled in from reference TRBV29-1 and TRBJ2-5): SAVISQKPSRDICQRGTSLTIQCQVDSQVTMMFWYRQQPGQSLTLIATANQGSEATYESGFVIDKFPISRPNLTFSTLTVSNMSPEDSSIYLCSVGLTGGQETQYFGPGTRLLVL.